These 10 T cell receptor beta chains share one sample of origin, sequenced in a study of blood T cell repertoires in COVID-19. Sequencing was performed with immunoSEQ multiplex PCR; in TCRdb, only in-frame clones are kept and a portion is missing. The table includes 250,000 to 350,000 clones, 70% to 90% detected once. The sequencing input was peripheral blood. The receptor set was obtained from a woman in her twenties or thirties who had recovered from COVID-19.

V gene TRBV3-1 (or the pseudogene TRBV3-2) combines with J gene TRBJ1-1; D gene uncertain. V lost 4 bases to trimming and J lost 0 bases, with 9 bases between them. Germline CDR1 is LGHDT and CDR2 is YNNKEL (reference sequence). CDR3 length: 14 amino acids. In DNA, the CDR3 is TGTGCCAGCAGCCCTGCACAGATGAACACTGAAGCTTTCTTT. Translating it yields CASSPAQMNTEAFF.

This chain joins TRBV5-4 and TRBJ2-1, with 8 bases lining up with TRBD1. V dropped 4 bases and J dropped 6; count of bases not matched to a gene: 6. The CDR3 consists of 14 residues. CDR1 is SGHNT and CDR2 is YYREEE in the germline V gene (reference sequence). The CDR3 region has the DNA TGTGCCAGCAGCACAGGACAGGGTTTCAATGAGCAGTTCTTC. It codes for CASSTGQGFNEQFF. Using reference TRBV5-4 and TRBJ2-1 for the parts outside the CDR3, the full variable domain is ETGVTQSPTHLIKTRGQQVTLRCSSQSGHNTVSWYQQALGQGPQFIFQYYREEENGRGNFPPRFSGLQFPNYSSELNVNALELDDSALYLCASSTGQGFNEQFFGPGTRLTVL.

The DNA of the CDR3 is TGTGCCAGCAGCCAAGGTCTGGGTCGGGGAGGACAATTCGTTAACACCGGGGAGCTGTTTTTT. Its protein product is CASSQGLGRGGQFVNTGELFF. The chain employs TRBV14 and TRBJ2-2; possibly TRBD2 for D (6 bases). CDR1 is SGHDN and CDR2 is FVKESK in the germline V gene. V shed 1 base and J shed 2 bases, with 26 bases lying between them. The CDR3 is made up of 21 amino acids.

V usage is TRBV5-1 and J usage is TRBJ2-5; 7 bases are shared with TRBD2. Germline-derived CDR1 and CDR2 are SGHRS and YFSETQ. The CDR3 contains 14 residues. Germline trimming cut 6 bases from V and 5 bases from J; bases unmatched to any gene: 10. The CDR3 DNA sequence: TGCGCCAGCATGATGGGGGGGTATAGGGAGACCCAGTACTTC. This sequence encodes CASMMGGYRETQYF. Drawing the rest from reference TRBV5-1 and TRBJ2-5, the complete variable domain is KAGVTQTPRYLIKTRGQQVTLSCSPISGHRSVSWYQQTPGQGLQFLFEYFSETQRNKGNFPGRFSGRQFSNSRSEMNVSTLELGDSALYLCASMMGGYRETQYFGPGTRLLVL.

The genes are TRBV21-1 and TRBJ2-7; the D call in the table, TRBD2, was not verified against the DNA. TRBV21-1 is classified as a pseudogene. The length of the CDR3 is 10 residues. The CDR3 sequence: CASSTFEQYF. The CDR3 nucleotides read TGTGCCAGCAGCACCTTCGAGCAGTACTTC.

The V call is TRBV5-4, the J call TRBJ1-2; tentative D call: TRBD1 (6 bases). Germline V gives CDR1 SGHNT, CDR2 YYREEE (reference sequence). This CDR3 has 15 residues. The V end was cut by 2 bases, the J end by 2 bases, with 13 bases between. The CDR3 protein is CASSLLGASNYGYTF. The CDR3 bases are TGTGCCAGCAGCTTACTGGGGGCCTCCAACTATGGCTACACCTTC.

The CDR3 sequence is CASRDRYNEQFF. In nucleotides, the CDR3 is TGTGCCAGCAGAGACAGGTACAATGAGCAGTTCTTC. J is TRBJ2-1 and V is TRBV6-5, with D perhaps TRBD1 (6 bases). Trimming shortened V by 6 bases and J by 4 bases, and 7 bases separated the two germline ends. The CDR3 has 12 residues. Germline V CDR1 and CDR2: MNHEY, SVGAGI.

This chain links TRBV6-5 with TRBJ1-5, with D possibly TRBD1 on 5 matching bases. Looked up from germline, CDR1 is MNHEY and CDR2 is SVGAGI. V was shortened by 4 bases and J by 5 bases, with 18 bases between the two germline ends. The CDR3 sequence is 16 residues long. The chain's CDR3 is CASSSLQGLLHQPQHF. The CDR3 region has the DNA TGTGCCAGCAGTTCCCTCCAGGGACTGTTGCATCAGCCCCAGCATTTT.

This chain connects TRBV3-1 (or the pseudogene TRBV3-2) to TRBJ1-2; D call uncertain. The CDR3 extends over 15 amino acids. Per the germline V gene, CDR1 is LGHDT and CDR2 is YNNKEL (reference sequence). V was trimmed by 3 bases and J by 4 bases, leaving 15 bases between them. This chain's CDR3 is CASSQATTLSYGYTF. CDR3 DNA sequence: TGTGCCAGCAGCCAGGCCACCACCCTCAGCTATGGCTACACCTTC.

CDR3 residues: CASTWRSGLAGGPHHEQFF. CDR3 DNA sequence: TGTGCCAGCACCTGGCGATCGGGACTAGCGGGAGGGCCTCACCATGAGCAGTTCTTC. V is TRBV28 and J is TRBJ2-1; 16 nucleotides line up with TRBD2. Germline V CDR1 and CDR2: MDHEN, SYDVKM. The CDR3 consists of 19 residues. Unmatched junction bases numbered 17, after V lost 7 bases and J lost 8 bases.